This T cell receptor (beta chain) was recorded in a study of PD-1 blockade in classical Hodgkin lymphoma (dated by TCRdb to the early 2020s). In the study overall: Nivolumab dosing was 3 mg/kg intravenously every 2 weeks, continuing until either disease progression or unacceptable toxicity. The study used TCR beta sequencing and CyTOF to define a peripheral blood immune signature of response to PD-1 blockade in classical Hodgkin lymphoma. Points the paper makes about the study in general: Baseline TCR diversity was reported to be lower in newly diagnosed patients than in healthy donors, and even lower in relapsed/refractory patients. The study covered only a single clinical trial cohort, and the causes of the repertoire differences, possibly disease activity or prior therapy, were still not defined. Lower diversity was seen in patients whose nivolumab began less than 1 year after ASCT, and these patients were left out of later analyses so that immune reconstitution would not confound the results. A significant rise by C4D1 was seen in CD4+ but not CD8+ TCR diversity (p=0.0027 vs p=0.16), with the rise being most apparent in complete responders (p=0.02). Trial patients with a complete response had baseline diversity similar to that of newly diagnosed patients, while partial responders and progressors had significantly lower diversity.

A note on this clone: Its specific antigen is unknown. No base quality values were provided; no much bigger clone lies one nucleotide off.

Genomic DNA was isolated using the Qiagen DNeasy kit from unsorted PBMCs as well as from negatively selected CD4+ and CD8+ fractions. TCR beta CDR3 regions were amplified by immunoSEQ multiplex PCR using primers annealing to V and J segments. A synthetic immune receptor repertoire was used to minimize amplification bias, and any residual bias was removed computationally once sequencing was done. Processing in the source paper ran as follows. Custom Python scripts were used to quantify repertoire diversity as the Shannon entropy index. Unsorted, CD4+ and CD8+ repertoires were analyzed separately, except in combined analyses where CD4+ and CD8+ sequences were merged in silico. A clone was considered expanded if an increase in frequency of at least 2-fold after treatment relative to C1D1 was found, and a pseudocount of 0.5 was applied to clones undetected at baseline. Singleton clones were defined as clones with 0 or 1 copy at C1D1, and non-singleton clones were defined as clones with 2 or more copies. By matching protein sequences in sorted samples from the same patient, clones expanded in unsorted samples were annotated as CD4+, CD8+ or unknown. Wilcoxon tests on paired samples were used to test diversity changes from C1D1 to C4D1. Entries here come from immuneACCESS through TCRdb and include only in-frame sequences with V and J called. Some clones fail to appear in such tables; in the studies checked, an unresolved V gene covers under half of the shortfall, and the cause of the remainder is unknown. The V and J calls and clone size were taken over from that table, and D and trimming were inferred from the DNA. In all, the sample holds some 22,000 clones, and 70% to 80% of those were seen once. The top ten constitute over 20% of the sample.

According to the study, the label for this sample's time point signals: cycle 1 day 1 (C1D1), immediately before nivolumab initiation. Every trial patient had relapsed after autologous stem cell transplantation, and cohorts A, B and C differed in prior brentuximab vedotin exposure. The trial cohort comprised fewer than 65 patients with relapsed/refractory classical Hodgkin lymphoma whose best overall responses were complete response, partial response or progressive disease. Trial patients were treated with single-agent nivolumab in the multi-cohort phase II CheckMate 205 trial. An independent review committee assessed best overall response using the 2007 International Working Group response criteria. Trial PBMCs were obtained immediately prior to nivolumab initiation (C1D1) and on therapy at cycle 2 day 1 and cycle 4 day 1. Peripheral blood was collected in 8 mL Vacutainer Cell Preparation Tubes, from which PBMCs were isolated by centrifugation and then cryopreserved.

Sequences were derived from peripheral blood mononuclear cells (PBMCs), sampled at baseline. The sequence was obtained from a human donor with classical Hodgkin lymphoma.

The bases read TGTGCCAGCAGCATCTCTAGCGGGAGGGCCTTTGAGCAGTTCTTC. This sequence encodes CASSISSGRAFEQFF. The receptor chain draws on TRBV13 and TRBJ2-1; TRBD2 aligns with 12 central bases. V loses 5 bases at its end and J loses 9 bases; junction bases beyond the gene matches: 8. Inclusive of the bounding cysteine and phenylalanine, the CDR3 is 15 residues long. The sequence is cut down to CDR3 DNA, 45 bases in frame from base 1. Reading the germline V gene (reference sequence) gives CDR1 PRHDT and CDR2 FYEKMQ.